What follows are 20 T cell receptor beta chains derived from one specimen sequenced in a study of blood T cell repertoires in COVID-19. This table comes from immunoSEQ multiplex PCR, and its TCRdb copy is limited to in-frame clones, with some not included. This table holds under 100,000 clones, 60% to 80% found once. The sample taken for sequencing was peripheral blood. The receptors originated from a man aged 60-69 years with COVID-19, enrolled during active disease.

The chain carries TRBV6-2 or TRBV6-3 and TRBJ2-7; 10 nucleotides align to TRBD2. Germline V gene sequence: CDR1 MNHEY, CDR2 SVGEGT. CDR3 length: 16 residues. J was trimmed by 7 bases and V by 2 bases; bases with no gene match: 11. CDR3 bases: TGTGCCAGCAGTTACCCCGGCCTAGCGGGAGCAGATGAGCAGTACTTC. As protein: CASSYPGLAGADEQYF.

This clone was recorded only once. CDR3 region: CASSIARTGGETQYF. CDR3 nucleotides: TGTGCCAGTAGTATTGCGAGGACAGGGGGCGAGACCCAGTACTTC. The chain couples TRBV19 to TRBJ2-5; 11 positions agree with TRBD1. V dropped 3 bases and J dropped 5; count of bases not matched to a gene: 5. The CDR3 covers 15 residues. Germline CDR1 and CDR2: LNHDA and SQIVND (reference sequence).

This clone occurred once. The V gene is TRBV5-1, the J gene TRBJ2-1; 16 bases fit TRBD2. The CDR3 runs 18 residues. In germline, CDR1 is SGHRS, CDR2 YFSETQ. Losses at the gene ends were 4 bases for V and 3 bases for J; bases not matched to a gene: 7. The CDR3 DNA follows: TGCGCCAGCAGCCAGGGACTAGCGGGGGGGCGTCTCTACAATGAGCAGTTCTTC. Its translation is CASSQGLAGGRLYNEQFF.

This clone appeared a few times. The chain is built from TRBV2 and TRBJ2-7, with a possible D match to TRBD2 (5 bases). The CDR3 totals 15 residues. Germline CDR1 reads SNHLY; CDR2 reads FYNNEI. V lost 6 bases, J lost 4 bases, and 19 bases lay in between. CDR3 nucleotide sequence: TGTGCCAGCAGCGATCGGGGTATCGCCCTTTACGAGCAGTACTTC. Amino acids: CASSDRGIALYEQYF.

The gene calls are TRBV7-2 and TRBJ1-1; TRBD1 matches 7 bases. The CDR3 is made up of 16 amino acids. Per germline, CDR1 SGHTA and CDR2 FQGNSA. V gave up 5 bases and J gave up 1 base; unmatched junction bases: 10. This CDR3 is CASSLLLGQTNTEAFF. DNA for the CDR3: TGTGCCAGCAGCCTTCTCTTGGGACAGACGAACACTGAAGCTTTCTTT.

The V and J genes are TRBV7-2 and TRBJ2-5; 10 positions match TRBD1. After removal of 4 bases from V and 1 base from J, the junction contained 3 bases not matched to a gene. Germline CDR1 SGHTA, CDR2 FQGNSA. This CDR3 comprises 15 residues. In DNA form, the CDR3 reads TGTGCCAGCAGCTCGGGACAGGGGATCCAAGAGACCCAGTACTTC. Translation: CASSSGQGIQETQYF.

The CDR3 DNA follows: TGTGCCACCAGCAGTGTCTTAGGGGGTAGTTACTATGGCTACACCTTC. It specifies CATSSVLGGSYYGYTF. This chain links TRBV15 with TRBJ1-2; possibly TRBD1 for D (6 bases). Trimming took off 3 bases at V and 3 bases at J, with 17 bases between the two ends. This CDR3 has 16 residues. Germline CDR1 and CDR2: LNHNV and YYDKDF (reference sequence). Full variable domain (remainder filled in from reference TRBV15 and TRBJ1-2): DAMVIQNPRYQVTQFGKPVTLSCSQTLNHNVMYWYQQKSSQAPKLLFHYYDKDFNNEADTPDNFQSRRPNTSFCFLDIRSPGLGDTAMYLCATSSVLGGSYYGYTFGSGTRLTVV.

The chain couples TRBV7-3 to TRBJ2-3; 7 nucleotides agree with TRBD2. The V and J ends lost 5 bases and 4 bases, in that order; junction bases with no gene match: 3. CDR1 is SGHTA and CDR2 is FQGTGA in the germline V gene. This CDR3 has 13 residues. The CDR3 reads CASSPSGADTQYF. In nucleotides, the CDR3 is TGTGCCAGCAGCCCGAGCGGGGCAGATACGCAGTATTTT.

The V gene is TRBV5-1, the J gene TRBJ2-2; D is unclear. V was pared by 5 bases and J by 4 bases, with 15 bases between. Germline V lookup: CDR1 SGHRS, CDR2 YFSETQ. The CDR3 covers 15 residues. CDR3 nucleotides: TGCGCCAGCAGACCGACCCCGTCGGGCACCGGGGAGCTGTTTTTT. It encodes CASRPTPSGTGELFF.

The CDR3 loop is CASSYRENTGELFF. The CDR3 DNA sequence: TGTGCCAGCAGTTATCGGGAGAACACCGGGGAGCTGTTTTTT. The J gene is TRBJ2-2, the V gene TRBV6-6; D may be TRBD2 (5 bases). CDR1 is MNHNY, CDR2 SVGAGI, per germline (reference sequence). The CDR3 is 14 residues long. The V gene lost 3 bases and the J gene lost 1 base, with 6 bases spanning the gap.

The chain carries TRBV12-3 or TRBV12-4 and TRBJ2-3; the match to TRBD2 covers 9 bases. The CDR3 has 13 amino acids. J was trimmed by 12 bases and V by 3 bases; bases with no gene match: 7. DNA of the CDR3: TGTGCCAGCAGTTTTTCCTGGCGGGAGGGCCAGTATTTT. Amino acids: CASSFSWREGQYF.

V gene TRBV13 combines with J gene TRBJ1-5; 12 bases are shared with TRBD1. CDR3 length: 16 residues. Germline CDR1 PRHDT, CDR2 FYEKMQ (reference sequence). With V trimmed by 2 bases and J by 7 bases, 6 bases remained unmatched. The CDR3 loop reads CASSLRDRGRGQPQHF. CDR3 nucleotide sequence: TGTGCCAGCAGCTTACGGGACAGGGGGCGCGGGCAGCCCCAGCATTTT.

The chain couples TRBV6-5 to TRBJ2-7; D is undetermined. Germline V gene lookup returns CDR1 MNHEY and CDR2 SVGAGI. The CDR3 extends over 15 amino acids. V lost 0 bases to trimming and J lost 0 bases, with 9 bases between them. This CDR3 reads CASSYSTQSSYEQYF. CDR3 in DNA: TGTGCCAGCAGTTACTCGACACAGAGCTCCTACGAGCAGTACTTC.

CDR3 amino acids: CASSKESSGSDTYNEQFF. DNA of the CDR3: TGTGCCAGCAGCAAGGAATCTAGCGGGAGTGATACCTACAATGAGCAGTTCTTC. The gene calls are TRBV21-1 and TRBJ2-1; TRBD2 is the table's D call, not checked against the DNA. TRBV21-1 represents a pseudogene. CDR3 length: 18 amino acids.

Only one count was recorded for this clone. This chain links TRBV7-2 with TRBJ2-7; D perhaps matches TRBD2 (7 bases). Germline CDR1 reads SGHTA; CDR2 reads FQGNSA. Trimming took 5 bases from V and 2 from J, leaving 19 bases between them. The CDR3 is made up of 16 amino acids. For the CDR3, the DNA is TGTGCCAGCAGCCTCAACCGGTCGGGGGGCCCCTACGAGCAGTACTTC. Translating it yields CASSLNRSGGPYEQYF.

The CDR3 spells CASSFTGTSGSYNEQFF. The CDR3 DNA reads as TGTGCCAGCAGTTTCACCGGGACTAGCGGGAGTTACAATGAGCAGTTCTTC. The chain joins TRBV6-2 or TRBV6-3 to TRBJ2-1; 14 nucleotides match TRBD2. Trimming at V came to 4 bases and at J to 4 bases, leaving 6 bases not matched to a gene. CDR1 MNHEY and CDR2 SVGEGT come from the germline V gene. The CDR3 spans 17 residues.

The V gene is TRBV29-1, the J gene TRBJ2-1, with a possible D match to TRBD2 (5 bases). CDR1 and CDR2 from the germline V gene are SQVTM and ANQGSEA. The length of the CDR3 is 15 residues. Trimming stripped 4 bases from V and 0 bases from J, with 13 bases between. DNA of the CDR3: TGCAGCGTTGCAGCTGCGGGTGGCTCCTACAATGAGCAGTTCTTC. This translates into CSVAAAGGSYNEQFF.

The chain links TRBV3-1 (or the pseudogene TRBV3-2) to TRBJ1-3; D ambiguous. The V gene lost 1 base and the J gene lost 4 bases, with 11 bases spanning the gap. The CDR3 sequence is 15 residues long. The germline gives CDR1 LGHDT, CDR2 YNNKEL (reference sequence). This CDR3 reads CASSQGRSPGNTIYF. The CDR3 DNA reads as TGTGCCAGCAGCCAAGGTCGGTCACCAGGAAACACCATATATTTT.

The rearrangement joins TRBV5-1 to TRBJ2-3; 8 bases fit TRBD2. This CDR3 is 15 amino acids long. Germline assignment: CDR1 SGHRS and CDR2 YFSETQ. The V segment lost 7 bases and the J segment 2 bases; nucleotides outside the gene matches: 9. DNA for the CDR3: TGCGCCAGCGCGGGAGGCGTTTTGAACACAGATACGCAGTATTTT. This translates into CASAGGVLNTDTQYF.

The rearrangement links TRBV2 to TRBJ1-3; weak D call: TRBD1 (5 bases). This CDR3 spans 16 amino acids. The germline V and J ends were trimmed by 4 bases and 1 base, with 14 bases remaining between them. The germline gives CDR1 SNHLY, CDR2 FYNNEI. As DNA, the CDR3 is TGTGCCAGCAGTGTTCGGACAAGCGTATCTGGAAACACCATATATTTT. This translates into CASSVRTSVSGNTIYF.